This T cell receptor beta chain was recovered during a study of T-cell reconstitution after alpha-beta-depleted transplantation in children. Study-level findings and limits: The origin of alpha-beta T cells about two months after transplant was reportedly several hundred expanded graft clones. T-cell counts and diversity at one year post-transplant came mainly from newly produced T cells. Surviving recipient T cells and thymic progenitors accounted for the high day-60 TCRbeta diversity observed in some patients.

Trimming left V 2 bases short and J 1 base short, with 8 bases between. The CDR3 is 14 residues long. Germline lookup yields CDR1 GTSNPN and CDR2 SVGIG (reference sequence). Preparation of the TCRbeta library used unique molecular identifiers. TCRdb reprocessed the PCR reads with MiXCR, giving one entry per CDR3 protein. In the table there are over 400,000 distinct CDR3 sequences, about 45% of which are singletons. In regard to this clonotype: The antigen is undetermined.

The source is a girl under 10 years old with aplastic anemia, due to receive a stem cell transplant. Sequences were derived from PBMCs, sampled before TCRalphabeta/CD19-depleted stem cell transplant. This chain links TRBV30 with TRBJ2-2, with TRBD2 as a possible D gene (6 bases). DNA of the CDR3: TGTGCCTGGAGTCTAGCGAGGAACACCGGGGAGCTGTTTTTT. Translation: CAWSLARNTGELFF.